This TCR beta chain was recorded in a study of molecular identifiers for immune sequencing clone quantification. The CDR3 has 14 residues. Previously reported methods and listed TCR primers produced the bulk TCR libraries. TCRdb re-derived calls from the PCR reads in MiXCR, one entry per CDR3 protein. The table records under 800,000 distinct CDR3 sequences, 25% of them present only once. The sample holds many counts of this clonotype. Sequence at one end of the junction differs from germline and may be a read error. The chain carries TRBV12-3 or TRBV12-4 and TRBJ2-5; 13 nucleotides agree with TRBD2. Sequenced input: naive CD8+ T cells from blood, with Jurkat cell RNA spiked in. Subset described: FACS-sorted CD8+CD4-CCR7+CD45RA+ naive T cells. This TCR derives from a human donor in good health. Some libraries in this study had Jurkat cell RNA spiked in. CDR3 amino acids: CASKSGLAGEAQYF. The CDR3, as DNA: TGTGCCAGCAAGTCCGGACTAGCGGGAGAGGCCCAGTACTTC.